Listed below are T cell receptor beta chains from one sample, sequenced in a study of PD-1 blockade in mismatch repair-deficient tumors. Sequencing used immunoSEQ multiplex PCR; TCRdb keeps in-frame clones, though not all of them. The sample has under 95,000 clones; about four fifths are singletons. Sequenced material: peripheral blood, taken 44 weeks after starting pembrolizumab. The receptors were sampled from an adult with mismatch repair-deficient cancer. Both conserved end residues are part of each CDR3. D genes are given only for firm matches. Expanded clones get a size class; other rows say once, few or many, or leave the size out.

CASKPRQGNTEAFF TGTGCCAGTAAACCTCGCCAGGGGAACACTGAAGCTTTCTTT 14 TRBV19 - TRBJ1-1 -
CATRGHSNQPQHF TGTGCCACCCGGGGTCATAGCAATCAGCCCCAGCATTTT 13 TRBV19 - TRBJ1-5 -
CASREIRKGGRPVETQYF TGCGCCAGCAGGGAGATCCGAAAGGGCGGGAGACCGGTCGAGACCCAGTACTTC 18 TRBV10-2 - TRBJ2-5 TRBD2
CASSLEGGRTGELFF TGCGCCAGCAGCTTGGAGGGAGGTCGGACCGGGGAGCTGTTTTTT 15 TRBV5-1 few TRBJ2-2 -
CASSGGGVNTGELFF TGTGCCAGCAGTGGGGGGGGAGTAAACACCGGGGAGCTGTTTTTT 15 TRBV27 - TRBJ2-2 TRBD2
CASSARGDWAETQYF TGTGCCAGCAGTGCTAGGGGGGATTGGGCAGAGACCCAGTACTTC 15 TRBV6-1 - TRBJ2-5 -
CASSEALGGGAGGYTF TGTGCCAGCAGTGAAGCGCTTGGAGGGGGCGCGGGTGGCTACACCTTC 16 TRBV2 - TRBJ1-2 TRBD1
CASSVEVAGVGETQYF TGTGCCAGCAGCGTAGAAGTAGCGGGAGTGGGAGAGACCCAGTACTTC 16 TRBV9 - TRBJ2-5 TRBD2
CASSSGQGWDQPQHF TGTGCCAGCAGCAGTGGACAGGGCTGGGATCAGCCCCAGCATTTT 15 TRBV5-6 - TRBJ1-5 TRBD1
CASSFGQSEYNEQFF TGTGCCAGCAGCTTCGGACAGAGTGAATACAATGAGCAGTTCTTC 15 TRBV11-3 - TRBJ2-1 -
CASSGSGELFF TGTGCCAGCAGTGGTTCCGGGGAGCTGTTTTTT 11 TRBV9 few TRBJ2-2 -
CASSRKRDDPETGNQPQHF TGTGCCAGCAGCCGGAAGCGGGACGATCCTGAAACGGGCAATCAGCCCCAGCATTTT 19 TRBV2 - TRBJ1-5 -
CASSRTSGTNEQFF TGTGCCAGCAGCCGGACTAGCGGGACCAATGAGCAGTTCTTC 14 TRBV9 once TRBJ2-1 TRBD2
CASSEGPFGGYTF TGTGCCAGCAGTGAGGGACCCTTTGGCGGCTACACCTTC 13 TRBV6-6 once TRBJ1-2 -
CSAFLRHTQYF TGCAGTGCTTTCCTCCGGCATACGCAGTATTTT 11 TRBV20-1 - TRBJ2-3 -
CASSTPTGFGYGYTF TGTGCCAGCAGCACCCCGACAGGGTTTGGCTATGGCTACACCTTC 15 TRBV5-4 - TRBJ1-2 TRBD1
CASSGVPGRNPDQETQYF TGTGCCAGCAGTGGGGTCCCCGGCAGGAACCCGGACCAAGAGACCCAGTACTTC 18 TRBV6-1 - TRBJ2-5 -
CASRWTSDSYEQYF TGCGCCAGCAGGTGGACTAGCGACTCCTACGAGCAGTACTTC 14 TRBV5-1 - TRBJ2-7 TRBD2
CASSLRATNEKLFF TGCGCCAGCAGCTTAAGGGCAACTAATGAAAAACTGTTTTTT 14 TRBV5-1 - TRBJ1-4 -
CASEKTGAGTEAFF TGTGCCAGTGAAAAGACAGGGGCTGGCACTGAAGCTTTCTTT 14 TRBV9 - TRBJ1-1 TRBD1